These 10 T cell receptor beta chains were sequenced from one sample in a study of cytomegalovirus exposure and HLA in healthy donors. PCR involved 60 Vbeta and 13 Jbeta primers. Sequenced by immunoSEQ multiplex PCR; TCRdb stores in-frame clones only, minus some. Of roughly 120,000 clones in the sample, around 77% were seen once. Specimen: PBMCs. These receptor sequences come from a woman in her thirties or forties in good health and CMV-seropositive.

J is TRBJ1-2 and V is TRBV7-2; the match to TRBD1 covers 10 bases. The CDR3 has 14 amino acids. CDR1 is SGHTA, CDR2 FQGNSA, per germline. V lost 4 bases, J lost 6 bases, and 5 bases stayed unmatched. CDR3 amino acids: CASSSGQGRDGYTF. In nucleotides, the CDR3 is TGTGCCAGCAGCTCGGGACAGGGGAGGGATGGCTACACCTTC.

V and J are TRBV5-1 and TRBJ2-5; no reliable D call. V gave up 0 bases and J gave up 4 bases, with 13 bases separating them. Germline CDR1 SGHRS, CDR2 YFSETQ. CDR3 length: 15 amino acids. Written as DNA, the CDR3 is TGCGCCAGCAGCTTGGGCCGTGCGTCCGCAGAGACCCAGTACTTC. This codes for CASSLGRASAETQYF.

This clone turned up a few times. The rearrangement links TRBV28 to TRBJ1-5; a weak D match, TRBD1 (5 bases). CDR1 is MDHEN, CDR2 SYDVKM, per germline. The CDR3 loop spans 13 amino acids. Trimming took 6 bases from V and 9 from J, leaving 15 bases between them. The CDR3 loop reads CASRFPDTPPQHF. The CDR3 DNA reads as TGTGCCAGCAGGTTTCCGGACACGCCGCCCCAGCATTTT. Variable domain in full (rest from reference TRBV28 and TRBJ1-5): DVKVTQSSRYLVKRTGEKVFLECVQDMDHENMFWYRQDPGLGLRLIYFSYDVKMKEKGDIPEGYSVSREKKERFSLILESASTNQTSMYLCASRFPDTPPQHFGDGTRLSIL.

This chain connects TRBV13 to TRBJ1-1, with D maybe TRBD1 (6 bases). V lost 5 bases to trimming and J lost 7 bases, with 14 bases between them. This CDR3 has 13 residues. Germline V gives CDR1 PRHDT, CDR2 FYEKMQ (reference sequence). The CDR3 sequence is CASSPGQSFEAFF. The CDR3 coding sequence is TGTGCCAGCAGCCCCGGACAGTCATTTGAAGCTTTCTTT.

The chain couples TRBV6-1 to TRBJ1-1; TRBD1 aligns across 8 bases. From germline, CDR1 is MNHNS and CDR2 SASEGT. CDR3 length equals 14 residues. V was pared by 5 bases and J by 7 bases, with 9 bases of the junction left unmatched. DNA of the CDR3: TGTGCCAGCAGTCCACGGACAGGGTGGGGTGAAGCTTTCTTT. This sequence encodes CASSPRTGWGEAFF.

This clone occurred once. The chain couples TRBV4-1 to TRBJ2-1; a possible D gene is TRBD2 (5 bases). Trimming shortened V by 0 bases and J by 6 bases, and 12 bases separated the two germline ends. CDR3 length: 15 amino acids. Germline V gives CDR1 MGHRA, CDR2 YSYEKL. CDR3 amino acids: CASSQDRGSLNEQFF. The CDR3 bases are TGCGCCAGCAGCCAAGATCGGGGTAGCCTCAATGAGCAGTTCTTC.

A single count supports this clone. This same CDR3 is encoded by further DNA sequences in the sample. V gene TRBV28 combines with J gene TRBJ2-4, with D possibly being TRBD2 (6 bases). Trimming took off 2 bases at V and 0 bases at J, with 8 bases between the two ends. CDR1 MDHEN and CDR2 SYDVKM come from the germline V gene. This CDR3 spans 15 amino acids. The DNA for the CDR3 is TGTGCCAGCAGTTTAGGGGGGATAGCCAAAAACATTCAGTACTTC. Protein product: CASSLGGIAKNIQYF.

There are a few counts of this clone. This chain connects TRBV28 to TRBJ1-1; TRBD1 matches at 10 bases. CDR1 and CDR2 (germline): MDHEN, SYDVKM. The CDR3 extends over 17 amino acids. Trimming at V came to 2 bases and at J to 4 bases, leaving 10 bases not matched to a gene. The CDR3 DNA is TGTGCCAGCAGTTTAGTCGAGACAGGGGGCCGAAGCACTGAAGCTTTCTTT. Translating gives CASSLVETGGRSTEAFF.

This clone occurred many times. The chain links TRBV5-1 to TRBJ1-2, with TRBD1 identical over 8 bases. The CDR3 consists of 17 residues. The germline gives CDR1 SGHRS, CDR2 YFSETQ. With V trimmed by 5 bases and J by 0 bases, 12 bases remained unmatched. The CDR3 region is CASRVTGGGPPNYGYTF. The CDR3 coding sequence is TGCGCCAGCAGAGTTACAGGGGGGGGCCCCCCTAACTATGGCTACACCTTC.

This sequence joins TRBV10-1 and TRBJ2-1, with D possibly matching TRBD2 (5 bases). The length of the CDR3 is 13 residues. Germline CDR1 reads WNHNN; CDR2 reads SYGVQD (reference sequence). V gave up 5 bases and J gave up 5 bases, with 10 bases separating them. For the CDR3, the DNA is TGCGCCAGCAGTCCGGGATTTAACAATGAGCAGTTCTTC. It codes for CASSPGFNNEQFF.